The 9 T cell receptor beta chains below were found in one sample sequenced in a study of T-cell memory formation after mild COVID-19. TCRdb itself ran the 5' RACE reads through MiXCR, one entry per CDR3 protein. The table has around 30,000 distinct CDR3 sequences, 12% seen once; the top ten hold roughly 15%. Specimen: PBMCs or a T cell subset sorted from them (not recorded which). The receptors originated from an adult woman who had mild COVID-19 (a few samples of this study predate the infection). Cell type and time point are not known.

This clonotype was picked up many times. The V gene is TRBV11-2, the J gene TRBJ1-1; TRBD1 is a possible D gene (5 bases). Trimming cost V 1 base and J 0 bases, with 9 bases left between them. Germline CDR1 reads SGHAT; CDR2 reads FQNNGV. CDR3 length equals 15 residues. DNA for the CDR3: TGTGCCAGCAGCTTAGGGGGCAGCATGAACACTGAAGCTTTCTTT. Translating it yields CASSLGGSMNTEAFF.

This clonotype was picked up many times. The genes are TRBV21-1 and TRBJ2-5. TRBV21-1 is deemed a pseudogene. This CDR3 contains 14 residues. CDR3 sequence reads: CASRESGCRETQYF. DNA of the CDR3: TGTGCCAGCAGAGAAAGCGGGTGTAGAGAGACCCAGTACTTC.

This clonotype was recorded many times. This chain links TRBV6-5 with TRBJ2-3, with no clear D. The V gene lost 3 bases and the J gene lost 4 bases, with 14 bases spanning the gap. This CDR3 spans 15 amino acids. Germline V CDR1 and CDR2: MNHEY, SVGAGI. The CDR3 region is CASSYDAVSADTQYF. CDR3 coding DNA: TGTGCCAGCAGTTATGACGCGGTGAGCGCAGATACGCAGTATTTT.

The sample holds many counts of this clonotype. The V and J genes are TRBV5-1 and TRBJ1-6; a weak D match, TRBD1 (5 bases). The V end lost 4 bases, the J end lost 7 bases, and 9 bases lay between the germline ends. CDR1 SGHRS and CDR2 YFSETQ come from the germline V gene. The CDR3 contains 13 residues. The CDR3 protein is CASSAGTNSPLHF. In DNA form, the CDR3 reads TGCGCCAGCAGCGCGGGGACCAATTCACCCCTCCACTTT.

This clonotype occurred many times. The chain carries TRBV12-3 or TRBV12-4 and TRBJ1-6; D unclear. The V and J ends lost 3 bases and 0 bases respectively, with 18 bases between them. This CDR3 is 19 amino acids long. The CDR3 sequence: CASSFSGIGKGSYNSPLHF. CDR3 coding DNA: TGTGCCAGCAGTTTTTCGGGGATCGGAAAAGGCTCCTATAATTCACCCCTCCACTTT.

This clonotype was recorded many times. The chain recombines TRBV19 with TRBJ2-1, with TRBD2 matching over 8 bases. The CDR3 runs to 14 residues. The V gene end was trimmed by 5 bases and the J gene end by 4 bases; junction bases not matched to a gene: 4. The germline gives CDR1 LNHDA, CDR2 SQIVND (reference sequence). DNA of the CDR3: TGTGCCAGTAGTGAGGGACTAGAATACAATGAGCAGTTCTTC. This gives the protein CASSEGLEYNEQFF.

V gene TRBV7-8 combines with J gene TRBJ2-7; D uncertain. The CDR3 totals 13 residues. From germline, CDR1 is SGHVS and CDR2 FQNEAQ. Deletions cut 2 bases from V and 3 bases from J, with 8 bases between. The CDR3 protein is CASSLTGGYEQYF. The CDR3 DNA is TGTGCCAGCAGCTTAACGGGCGGCTACGAGCAGTACTTC.

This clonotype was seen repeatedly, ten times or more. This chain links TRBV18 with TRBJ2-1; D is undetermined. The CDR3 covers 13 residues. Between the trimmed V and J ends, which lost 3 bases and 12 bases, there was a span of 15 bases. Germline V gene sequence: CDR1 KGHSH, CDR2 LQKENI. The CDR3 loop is CASSPPDRDLQFF. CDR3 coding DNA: TGTGCCAGCTCACCGCCCGATAGGGATTTGCAGTTCTTC.

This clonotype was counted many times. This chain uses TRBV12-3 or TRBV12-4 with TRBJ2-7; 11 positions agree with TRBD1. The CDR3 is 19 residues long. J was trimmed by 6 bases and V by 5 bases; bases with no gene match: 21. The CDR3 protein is CASSKLTGLRDRGDTEQYF. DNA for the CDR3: TGTGCCAGCAGTAAGCTAACCGGACTCCGGGACAGGGGGGATACCGAGCAGTACTTC.